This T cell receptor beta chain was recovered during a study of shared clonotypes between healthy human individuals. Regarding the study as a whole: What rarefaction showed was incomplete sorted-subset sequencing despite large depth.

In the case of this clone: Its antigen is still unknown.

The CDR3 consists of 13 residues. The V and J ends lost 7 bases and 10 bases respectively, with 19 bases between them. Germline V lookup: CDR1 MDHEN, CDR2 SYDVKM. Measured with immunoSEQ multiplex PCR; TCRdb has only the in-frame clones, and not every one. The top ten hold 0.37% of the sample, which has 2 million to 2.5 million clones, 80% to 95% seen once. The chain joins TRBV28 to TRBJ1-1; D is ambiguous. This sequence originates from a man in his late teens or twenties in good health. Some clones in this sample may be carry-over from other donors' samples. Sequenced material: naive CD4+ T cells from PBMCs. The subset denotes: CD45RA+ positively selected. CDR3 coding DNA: TGTGCCAGCACTATTTTGGGCGAGGGATTAGCTTTCTTT. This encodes CASTILGEGLAFF.